These 26 T cell receptor beta chains originate from one sample sequenced in a study of blood T cell repertoires in COVID-19 (dated by TCRdb to 2018 to 2020). To prepare the library, the immunoSEQ multiplex PCR assay was applied. TCRdb stores this immuneACCESS table with in-frame sequences only. Part of the clones is absent; in the studies checked, under half of the shortfall reflects unresolved V genes, and no reason is known for the rest. The sample table lists about 190,000 clones, 84% of them with a count of one. The top ten constitute less than 20% of the sample. Source material: peripheral blood. The source is a human donor in a cohort sampled during active COVID-19.

The chain has TRBV6-6 and TRBJ2-2; 8 nucleotides match TRBD2. With V trimmed by 6 bases and J by 1 base, 1 base remained unmatched. This CDR3 contains 14 residues. CDR1 MNHNY and CDR2 SVGAGI come from the germline V gene (reference sequence). The chain's CDR3 is CASRTSGNTGELFF. CDR3 coding DNA: TGTGCCAGCAGAACTAGCGGGAACACCGGGGAGCTGTTTTTT.

J is TRBJ2-1 and V is TRBV19; possibly TRBD2 for D (6 bases). V lost 7 bases, J lost 7 bases, and 20 bases lay in between. The germline V gene has CDR1 LNHDA and CDR2 SQIVND (reference sequence). The CDR3 loop spans 15 amino acids. The chain's CDR3 is CASTGGGTLKNEQFF. The CDR3 region has the DNA TGTGCCAGTACGGGTGGCGGGACTCTGAAGAATGAGCAGTTCTTC.

This chain joins TRBV11-1 and TRBJ2-7; D might be TRBD1 (6 bases). Germline V CDR1 and CDR2: SGHAT, FQDESV (reference sequence). The CDR3 sequence is 14 residues long. V shed 4 bases and J shed 3 bases, with 13 bases lying between them. In DNA form, the CDR3 reads TGTGCCAGCAGCTCCAGGGGACATAACTACGAGCAGTACGTC. Amino acids: CASSSRGHNYEQYV.

V is TRBV15 and J is TRBJ1-2; no firm D call. The CDR3 runs 12 residues. The germline CDR1 and CDR2 sequences are LNHNV and YYDKDF (reference sequence). Trimming stripped 4 bases from V and 7 bases from J, with 10 bases between. CDR3 loop: CATSTGFVGYTF. In DNA form, the CDR3 reads TGTGCCACCAGCACGGGATTCGTTGGCTACACCTTC. Full variable domain (rest looked up from reference TRBV15 and TRBJ1-2): DAMVIQNPRYQVTQFGKPVTLSCSQTLNHNVMYWYQQKSSQAPKLLFHYYDKDFNNEADTPDNFQSRRPNTSFCFLDIRSPGLGDTAMYLCATSTGFVGYTFGSGTRLTVV.

In its sample, this clone was seen a few times. The same CDR3 is also encoded by other DNA sequences in this sample. The chain employs TRBV18 and TRBJ2-3, with 12 bases fitting TRBD2. V was clipped by 4 bases and J by 2 bases; unmatched bases: 4. The CDR3 is 16 amino acids. CDR1 is KGHSH and CDR2 is LQKENI in the germline V gene. Here the CDR3 reads CASSLRTSGNTDTQYF. CDR3 in DNA: TGTGCCAGCTCACTCCGGACTAGCGGGAACACAGATACGCAGTATTTT.

This chain joins TRBV5-1 and TRBJ1-2; TRBD1 might be the D (5 bases). This CDR3 comprises 15 residues. CDR1 and CDR2 from the germline V gene are SGHRS and YFSETQ. V shed 7 bases and J shed 4 bases, with 20 bases lying between them. CDR3 in amino acids: CASAPGGADFYGYTF. CDR3 nucleotide sequence: TGCGCCAGCGCTCCCGGCGGGGCTGACTTCTATGGCTACACCTTC.

The J gene is TRBJ1-3, the V gene TRBV2; a weak D match, TRBD1 (6 bases). This CDR3 has 13 amino acids. Trimming took 4 bases from V and 9 from J, leaving 13 bases between them. Per the germline V gene, CDR1 is SNHLY and CDR2 is FYNNEI. CDR3 DNA: TGTGCCAGCAGTGCAGGGGCATCTAGCACCATATATTTT. Translated, it gives CASSAGASSTIYF.

V and J are TRBV7-8 and TRBJ2-3; 8 bases are shared with TRBD2. The germline V gene has CDR1 SGHVS and CDR2 FQNEAQ. The CDR3 is 20 amino acids. The V segment lost 1 base and the J segment 3 bases; nucleotides outside the gene matches: 18. Written as DNA, the CDR3 is TGTGCCAGCAGCTTAGTGTCGGTTCAGCGGGGGCCGTACAAAACAGATACGCAGTATTTT. Encoded protein: CASSLVSVQRGPYKTDTQYF.

The chain uses TRBV12-3 or TRBV12-4 and TRBJ1-2; D remains unclear. The CDR3 length is 13 residues. Trimming removed 7 bases from V and 3 bases from J, with 12 bases in between. CDR3 sequence reads: CASTAGTYYGYTF. Written as DNA, the CDR3 is TGTGCCAGCACGGCAGGAACCTACTATGGCTACACCTTC.

The chain joins TRBV24-1 to TRBJ2-7, with D maybe TRBD1 (5 bases). This CDR3 is built from 13 residues. CDR1 is KGHDR and CDR2 is SFDVKD in the germline V gene. V gave up 3 bases and J gave up 3 bases, with 8 bases separating them. The CDR3 loop is CATSDPDSYEQYF. The CDR3 DNA is TGTGCCACCAGTGATCCCGACAGCTACGAGCAGTACTTC.

The V and J genes are TRBV5-4 and TRBJ2-1; TRBD2 is a possible D gene (5 bases). Germline assignment: CDR1 SGHNT and CDR2 YYREEE (reference sequence). The CDR3 sequence is 14 residues long. Trimming took 7 bases from V and 8 from J, leaving 19 bases between them. DNA of the CDR3: TGTGCCAGCGGCGCGGGTACTAGGTTCCATGAGCAGTTCTTC. It yields the protein CASGAGTRFHEQFF. Full variable domain (remainder filled in from reference TRBV5-4 and TRBJ2-1): ETGVTQSPTHLIKTRGQQVTLRCSSQSGHNTVSWYQQALGQGPQFIFQYYREEENGRGNFPPRFSGLQFPNYSSELNVNALELDDSALYLCASGAGTRFHEQFFGPGTRLTVL.

The chain uses TRBV28 and TRBJ2-1; 9 bases agree with TRBD1. The CDR3 length is 15 residues. Germline loops: CDR1 MDHEN, CDR2 SYDVKM. V shed 5 bases and J 6 bases; nucleotides not matched to a gene: 8. CDR3 nucleotides: TGTGCCAGCAGTCAGGACAGGGGCTTTGGCAATGAGCAGTTCTTC. Its protein is CASSQDRGFGNEQFF.

This chain joins TRBV7-9 and TRBJ1-2; D may be TRBD1 (5 bases). Germline values: CDR1 SEHNR, CDR2 FQNEAQ (reference sequence). V gave up 1 base and J gave up 3 bases, with 9 bases separating them. The CDR3 contains 14 residues. The CDR3 DNA reads TGTGCCAGCAGCTTAGTGCCGGGGGACTATGGCTACACCTTC. Its protein product is CASSLVPGDYGYTF.

A few counts support this clone. The CDR3 loop is CAWSGDDNYGYTF. CDR3 nucleotide sequence: TGTGCCTGGAGCGGAGACGATAACTATGGCTACACCTTC. The gene calls are TRBV30 and TRBJ1-2; D call uncertain. V was pared by 3 bases and J by 1 base, with 9 bases between. CDR1 and CDR2 from the germline V gene are GTSNPN and SVGIG (reference sequence). The CDR3 totals 13 residues.

J is TRBJ2-7 and V is TRBV11-2, with D hard to call. Deletions cut 5 bases from V and 3 bases from J, with 8 bases between. Germline V lookup: CDR1 SGHAT, CDR2 FQNNGV. The CDR3 is made up of 12 amino acids. The CDR3 region has the DNA TGTGCCAGCAGCGCCGATAGCTACGAGCAGTACGTC. Translated: CASSADSYEQYV.

The chain uses TRBV5-1 and TRBJ1-3; perhaps TRBD1 as D (5 bases). This CDR3 is built from 14 residues. Trimming took 5 bases from V and 0 from J, leaving 9 bases between them. The V gene's germline CDR1 is SGHRS and CDR2 YFSETQ. CDR3 DNA sequence: TGCGCCAGCAGTCAGGACAACTCTGGAAACACCATATATTTT. It codes for CASSQDNSGNTIYF.

V is TRBV9 and J is TRBJ1-1; maybe TRBD1 (5 bases). This CDR3 spans 15 amino acids. V lost 0 bases and J lost 2, with 11 bases in between. Germline V CDR1 and CDR2: SGDLS, YYNGEE. DNA of the CDR3: TGTGCCAGCAGCGTAGGAGAGGGACTCAACACTGAAGCTTTCTTT. Translation gives CASSVGEGLNTEAFF.

J is TRBJ2-7 and V is TRBV2; 8 bases are a match to TRBD2. With V trimmed by 8 bases and J by 1 base, 7 bases remained unmatched. CDR1 and CDR2 (germline): SNHLY, FYNNEI. The CDR3 covers 14 residues. In DNA form, the CDR3 reads TGTGCCAGCGGGCCGGCGGGGGGTTCCTACGAGCAGTACGTC. This translates into CASGPAGGSYEQYV.

V and J are TRBV12-3 or TRBV12-4 and TRBJ2-7; 8 bases fit TRBD1. The CDR3 sequence is 13 residues long. Losses at the gene ends were 6 bases for V and 6 bases for J; bases not matched to a gene: 7. CDR3 nucleotides: TGTGCCAGCAGCAGGGGGCAGGACGGCGAGCAGTACTTC. Residues: CASSRGQDGEQYF.

This chain uses TRBV28 with TRBJ2-1, with TRBD2 matching 10 bases. The germline V gene has CDR1 MDHEN and CDR2 SYDVKM. This CDR3 has 16 amino acids. V gave up 3 bases and J gave up 3 bases; unmatched junction bases: 5. CDR3 protein: CASSFHLAGVYNEQFF. The CDR3 DNA is TGTGCCAGCAGTTTCCATCTAGCGGGAGTCTACAATGAGCAGTTCTTC.

The chain employs TRBV7-8 and TRBJ2-2, with 11 bases fitting TRBD2. Germline CDR1 SGHVS, CDR2 FQNEAQ. This CDR3 contains 18 residues. J gave up 4 bases and V 3 bases, and 10 bases lay outside the gene matches. The CDR3 region has the DNA TGTGCCAGCAGCTTCATCCTAGCGGGGGGTCTAGGCACCGGGGAGCTGTTTTTT. The encoded protein is CASSFILAGGLGTGELFF. Full variable domain (missing parts from reference TRBV7-8 and TRBJ2-2): GAGVSQSPRYKVAKRGQDVALRCDPISGHVSLFWYQQALGQGPEFLTYFQNEAQLDKSGLPSDRFFAERPEGSVSTLKIQRTQQEDSAVYLCASSFILAGGLGTGELFFGEGSRLTVL.

The gene calls are TRBV11-2 and TRBJ2-1; D is undetermined. V lost 1 base and J 2 bases, leaving 9 bases between the germline ends. The CDR3 consists of 15 residues. Germline V gene lookup returns CDR1 SGHAT and CDR2 FQNNGV. In DNA form, the CDR3 reads TGTGCCAGCAGCTTAGGTTTGGCGGCCTACAATGAGCAGTTCTTC. This encodes CASSLGLAAYNEQFF.

A few counts support this clone. This chain uses TRBV21-1 with TRBJ2-5; TRBD2, the table's D call, was not compared with the DNA. TRBV21-1 is classified as a pseudogene. The CDR3 totals 17 residues. CDR3 nucleotides: TGTGCCAGCAGTAACGGGCCCCTAGGGGGGGCGACGGAGACCCAGTACTTC. Protein: CASSNGPLGGATETQYF.

This clone appeared a few times. The CDR3 protein is CASMSSGSEQFF. For the CDR3, the DNA is TGTGCCAGCATGTCTAGCGGGAGTGAGCAGTTCTTC. The rearrangement joins TRBV28 to TRBJ2-1, with 10 bases that match TRBD2. This CDR3 region has 12 residues. Germline CDR1 is MDHEN and CDR2 is SYDVKM. The ends lost 7 bases at V and 9 bases at J; junction bases unmatched: 3.

With regard to this clone: The sample has other DNA sequences that encode this CDR3 too. The chain uses TRBV28 and TRBJ2-7; D unresolved. The CDR3 covers 12 residues. V was cut by 1 base and J by 3 bases, with 4 bases left in between. Looked up from germline, CDR1 is MDHEN and CDR2 is SYDVKM. CDR3 nucleotides: TGTGCCAGCAGTTTATCCCGCTACGAGCAGTACTTC. As protein: CASSLSRYEQYF.

V usage is TRBV24-1 and J usage is TRBJ1-2, with no clear D. This CDR3 region has 11 residues. V was shortened by 4 bases and J by 5 bases, with 4 bases between the two germline ends. Germline assignment: CDR1 KGHDR and CDR2 SFDVKD. The CDR3 spells CATSDPYGYTF. The DNA for the CDR3 is TGTGCCACCAGTGACCCGTATGGCTACACCTTC.